This TCR beta chain originates from a study of control samples from healthy donors and cancer patients. Profiling relied on immunoSEQ multiplex PCR, and the TCRdb table lists in-frame clones only, not all of them. The sample shows 90,000 to 110,000 clones, about 80% of them seen only once. Germline V lookup: CDR1 MDHEN, CDR2 SYDVKM. Trimming left V 1 base short and J 4 bases short, with 11 bases between. This CDR3 spans 15 amino acids. This sequence was found in a woman between 45 and 60 years old in good health. V is TRBV28 and J is TRBJ1-5; D is uncertain. The sequenced sample was blood. In DNA, the CDR3 is TGTGCCAGCAGTTTATACGGGATCCTGAATCAGCCCCAGCATTTT. This encodes CASSLYGILNQPQHF.